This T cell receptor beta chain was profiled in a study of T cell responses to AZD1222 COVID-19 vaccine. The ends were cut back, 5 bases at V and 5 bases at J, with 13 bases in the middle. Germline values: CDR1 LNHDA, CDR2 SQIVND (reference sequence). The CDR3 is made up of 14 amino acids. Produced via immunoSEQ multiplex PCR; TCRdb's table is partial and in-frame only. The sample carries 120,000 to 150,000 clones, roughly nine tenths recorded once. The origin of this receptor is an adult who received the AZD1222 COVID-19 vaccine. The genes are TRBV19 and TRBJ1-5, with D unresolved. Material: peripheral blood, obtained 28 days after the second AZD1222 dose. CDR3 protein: CASSVGSAHQPQHF. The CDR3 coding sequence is TGTGCCAGTAGTGTAGGGTCCGCACATCAGCCCCAGCATTTT.